The subject of this entry is one T cell receptor beta chain. The authors' processing: Using reference gene primer amplification, nucleated cell counts were estimated. Profiled with immunoSEQ multiplex PCR; TCRdb holds only in-frame clones, not every one. D and trimming come from the DNA, and the V and J calls and clone size come from that table. The sample has 13,000 to 15,000 clones; roughly 84% are singletons. This entry comes from a study of blood T cell repertoires in COVID-19. As for the study in general: PBMCs, B-cell-depleted T cells, or T cells provided the cDNA or gDNA that made up the material.

The ends were cut back, 2 bases at V and 1 base at J, with 5 bases in the middle. Per the germline V gene, CDR1 is MDHEN and CDR2 is SYDVKM. The CDR3 length is 14 residues. The sequencing input was peripheral blood. This rearrangement joins TRBV28 to TRBJ2-2; no definite D call. This receptor was obtained from a man between 45 and 60 years old with active COVID-19. CDR3 DNA sequence: TGTGCCAGCAGTTTAGCAGGGAACACCGGGGAGCTGTTTTTT. Translating it yields CASSLAGNTGELFF.